This T cell receptor (beta chain) was obtained from a study of cytomegalovirus exposure and HLA in healthy donors. The assay was immunoSEQ multiplex PCR, and TCRdb's table has in-frame clones only and misses some. Of about 220,000 clones listed, 90% to 95% are singletons. The CDR3 consists of 15 residues. V dropped 4 bases and J dropped 5; count of bases not matched to a gene: 8. The V gene's germline CDR1 is SGHRS and CDR2 YFSETQ. The TCR comes from a woman under 30 in good health and CMV-seronegative. Sequencing used PBMCs. The rearrangement joins TRBV5-1 to TRBJ2-1, with 8 bases identical to TRBD2. For the CDR3, the DNA is TGCGCCAGCAGCCCGGCCGGGACTAGTAACAATGAGCAGTTCTTC. Its translation is CASSPAGTSNNEQFF.